Shown below are 20 T cell receptor beta chains from a single sample sequenced in a study of control samples from healthy donors and cancer patients. Method: immunoSEQ multiplex PCR; TCRdb's copy keeps in-frame clones and lacks some. Of tens of thousands of clones listed, approximately 89% are singletons. Sequences were obtained from blood. The receptors here all came from a man aged 50-60 years in good health.

The rearrangement joins TRBV7-9 to TRBJ1-1; D gene unclear. The CDR3 is made up of 15 amino acids. The germline CDR1 and CDR2 sequences are SEHNR and FQNEAQ (reference sequence). Trimming shortened V by 4 bases and J by 5 bases, and 17 bases separated the two germline ends. CDR3 sequence (DNA): TGTGCCAGCAGCTCTAACGCAGGAAGGATAACTGAAGCTTTCTTT. Translation: CASSSNAGRITEAFF. The whole variable domain, filled in from reference TRBV7-9 and TRBJ1-1, reads DTGVSQNPRHKITKRGQNVTFRCDPISEHNRLYWYRQTLGQGPEFLTYFQNEAQLEKSRLLSDRFSAERPKGSFSTLEIQRTEQGDSAMYLCASSSNAGRITEAFFGQGTRLTVV.

The CDR3 is CASSILAGANVLTF. The CDR3 DNA follows: TGTGCCAGTAGTATACTAGCTGGGGCCAACGTCCTGACTTTC. The chain has TRBV19 and TRBJ2-6; D unclear. V was clipped by 2 bases and J by 2 bases, with 4 bases between them. CDR1 and CDR2 (germline): LNHDA, SQIVND (reference sequence). The CDR3 is made up of 14 amino acids.

The chain is built from TRBV12-3 or TRBV12-4 and TRBJ1-4; no clear D gene. Trimming took 7 bases from V and 6 from J, leaving 12 bases between them. The CDR3 covers 13 residues. The CDR3: CASTWVFYEKLFF. The DNA of the CDR3 is TGTGCCAGCACCTGGGTTTTTTATGAAAAACTGTTTTTT.

The rearrangement links TRBV6-2 or TRBV6-3 to TRBJ1-5, with TRBD1 as a possible D gene (5 bases). This CDR3 comprises 15 residues. Germline values: CDR1 MNHEY, CDR2 SVGEGT. V was trimmed by 2 bases and J by 2 bases, leaving 10 bases between them. The CDR3 coding sequence is TGTGCCAGCAGTTACGGGGGGGTCGGCAATCAGCCCCAGCATTTT. Protein product: CASSYGGVGNQPQHF.

The chain joins TRBV27 to TRBJ1-1; perhaps TRBD1 as D (5 bases). V was trimmed by 5 bases and J by 0 bases, leaving 19 bases between them. CDR1 and CDR2 from the germline V gene are MNHEY and SMNVEV (reference sequence). CDR3 length equals 17 residues. CDR3: CASSIRRGGIMNTEAFF. The CDR3 coding sequence is TGTGCCAGCAGTATCCGAAGGGGAGGCATCATGAACACTGAAGCTTTCTTT.

Comments on this clone: The same CDR3 also results from other DNA sequences found in this sample. The chain uses TRBV6-5 and TRBJ2-7; the D is unclear. Trimming cost V 6 bases and J 0 bases, with 15 bases left between them. This CDR3 is 15 amino acids long. The germline CDR1 and CDR2 sequences are MNHEY and SVGAGI. As DNA, the CDR3 is TGTGCCAGCAGCCTTACTTCTGGAAGCTCCTACGAGCAGTACTTC. Protein product: CASSLTSGSSYEQYF.

V and J are TRBV7-6 and TRBJ2-5, with D possibly being TRBD2 (6 bases). V was clipped by 1 base and J by 4 bases, with 19 bases between them. CDR1 SGHVS and CDR2 FNYEAQ come from the germline V gene. CDR3 length: 17 residues. CDR3 in amino acids: CASSLEGVWRRGETQYF. CDR3 bases: TGTGCCAGCAGCTTAGAGGGCGTCTGGCGGAGGGGAGAGACCCAGTACTTC.

The rearrangement joins TRBV5-5 to TRBJ1-2, with D possibly TRBD1 on 5 matching bases. The CDR3 runs to 15 residues. The V gene's germline CDR1 is SGHKS and CDR2 YYEKEE (reference sequence). V was trimmed by 4 bases and J by 4 bases, leaving 17 bases between them. The chain's CDR3 is CASSPEWGRGYGYTF. The CDR3 region has the DNA TGTGCCAGCAGCCCCGAATGGGGACGTGGCTATGGCTACACCTTC. The complete variable domain, with remaining parts taken from reference TRBV5-5 and TRBJ1-2, reads DAGVTQSPTHLIKTRGQQVTLRCSPISGHKSVSWYQQVLGQGPQFIFQYYEKEERGRGNFPDRFSARQFPNYSSELNVNALLLGDSALYLCASSPEWGRGYGYTFGSGTRLTVV.

The chain is built from TRBV4-2 and TRBJ2-3, with a possible D match to TRBD1 (5 bases). The V end lost 1 base, the J end lost 4 bases, and 6 bases lay between the germline ends. From germline, CDR1 is LGHNA and CDR2 YNFKEQ. The CDR3 totals 13 residues. The CDR3 DNA follows: TGTGCCAGCAGCCAAGTAGGGGCAGATACGCAGTATTTT. As protein: CASSQVGADTQYF.

V and J are TRBV6-1 and TRBJ2-2; TRBD2 agrees at 8 bases. Unmatched junction bases numbered 3, after V lost 2 bases and J lost 4 bases. CDR3 length: 15 amino acids. Germline V lookup: CDR1 MNHNS, CDR2 SASEGT. The CDR3 spells CASSETSGATGELFF. CDR3 DNA: TGTGCCAGCAGTGAAACTAGCGGCGCCACCGGGGAGCTGTTTTTT.

The rearrangement uses TRBV21-1 and TRBJ2-3; TRBD2 reflects the table's D call only, with no check against the DNA. TRBV21-1 is noted as a pseudogene. This CDR3 comprises 14 residues. The DNA for the CDR3 is TGTGCCAGCAGCAGAAGACTAGCGCTTGATACGCAGTATTTT. This translates into CASSRRLALDTQYF.

In regard to this clone: Other nucleotide sequences from this sample produce the same CDR3. This sequence joins TRBV11-1 and TRBJ1-1, with D unclear. In germline, CDR1 is SGHAT, CDR2 FQDESV (reference sequence). The CDR3 spans 13 residues. V lost 3 bases and J 5 bases, leaving 10 bases between the germline ends. The CDR3 loop reads CASSLGRGTEAFF. The DNA of the CDR3 is TGTGCCAGCAGCTTGGGTAGAGGAACTGAAGCTTTCTTT.

This chain joins TRBV27 and TRBJ1-4, with 7 bases aligning to TRBD1. J was trimmed by 6 bases and V by 3 bases; bases with no gene match: 4. The CDR3 is 14 residues long. Germline V gives CDR1 MNHEY, CDR2 SMNVEV (reference sequence). CDR3 bases: TGTGCCAGCAGTTTTTCGGACAGGCATGAAAAACTGTTTTTT. It yields the protein CASSFSDRHEKLFF.

The V call is TRBV5-1, the J call TRBJ2-3; 9 bases are a match to TRBD2. Germline values: CDR1 SGHRS, CDR2 YFSETQ. CDR3 length: 14 residues. The V and J ends lost 2 bases and 4 bases, in that order; junction bases with no gene match: 2. The CDR3 DNA reads as TGCGCCAGCAGCTTAGGCGGGGGGGCAGATACGCAGTATTTT. This encodes CASSLGGGADTQYF.

V usage is TRBV12-3 or TRBV12-4 and J usage is TRBJ1-2; TRBD1 might be the D (5 bases). V lost 7 bases to trimming and J lost 0 bases, with 9 bases between them. CDR3 length equals 13 residues. CDR3 region: CASTRGPNYGYTF. CDR3 sequence (DNA): TGTGCCAGCACCCGGGGACCTAACTATGGCTACACCTTC.

The rearrangement joins TRBV24-1 to TRBJ1-5; weak D call: TRBD1 (5 bases). From germline, CDR1 is KGHDR and CDR2 SFDVKD. The CDR3 is 17 residues long. Trimming cost V 2 bases and J 2 bases, with 15 bases left between them. Here the CDR3 DNA reads TGTGCCACCAGTGATTCCTCAGGGAGCCCCGGCAATCAGCCCCAGCATTTT. This encodes CATSDSSGSPGNQPQHF.

The rearrangement links TRBV9 to TRBJ1-2; maybe TRBD1 (6 bases). Looked up from germline, CDR1 is SGDLS and CDR2 is YYNGEE. CDR3 length equals 15 residues. Trimming removed 1 base from V and 2 bases from J, with 12 bases in between. CDR3 sequence reads: CASSVTGSDNYGYTF. Written as DNA, the CDR3 is TGTGCCAGCAGCGTAACAGGGAGCGACAACTATGGCTACACCTTC.

V usage is TRBV3-1 (or the pseudogene TRBV3-2) and J usage is TRBJ2-1, with 7 bases aligning to TRBD1. The V and J ends lost 0 bases and 6 bases, in that order; junction bases with no gene match: 5. The CDR3 loop spans 15 amino acids. Germline V gene sequence: CDR1 LGHDT, CDR2 YNNKEL (reference sequence). CDR3 residues: CASSQDQTGSNEQFF. The DNA of the CDR3 is TGTGCCAGCAGCCAAGATCAGACAGGGAGCAATGAGCAGTTCTTC.

V is TRBV5-4 and J is TRBJ1-2; tentative D call: TRBD1 (6 bases). The germline V gene has CDR1 SGHNT and CDR2 YYREEE (reference sequence). The CDR3 contains 13 residues. V was clipped by 5 bases and J by 9 bases, with 17 bases between them. In DNA form, the CDR3 reads TGTGCCAGCAGTAATACCTGGACAGATAGCTACACCTTC. Translated: CASSNTWTDSYTF.

The chain couples TRBV25-1 to TRBJ1-3; TRBD1 matches 8 bases. V was pared by 3 bases and J by 7 bases, with 8 bases of the junction left unmatched. Germline V gene data show CDR1 as MGHDK and CDR2 as SYGVNS. The CDR3 contains 15 residues. CDR3 protein: CASSDPGTGRNTIYF. CDR3 nucleotides: TGTGCCAGCAGTGACCCCGGGACAGGCCGGAACACCATATATTTT.